This T cell receptor beta chain was sequenced for a study of shared clonotypes between healthy human individuals. Sorted subsets were amplified in replicate PCRs using 150 to 250 ng DNA, around 30,000 T cell genomes. TCRdb's table, derived via immunoSEQ multiplex PCR, lists solely in-frame clones and lacks some. The sample contains more than 550,000 clones, 90% of which appear only once. V lost 0 bases, J lost 2 bases, and 14 bases lay in between. The CDR3 is 16 amino acids. From germline, CDR1 is SGHKS and CDR2 YYEKEE (reference sequence). The clonotype was recovered from a man between 18 and 35 years old in good health. Some clones in this sample may be carry-over from other donors' samples. The V call is TRBV5-5, the J call TRBJ1-2; D is uncertain. The sequenced sample was memory CD8+ T cells from PBMCs. Indicated subset: CD45RO+ cells pooled with CCR7-negative TemRA cells. CDR3 nucleotide sequence: TGTGCCAGCAGCTTGGAGTATCGGGCGTTCAACTATGGCTACACCTTC. It translates to CASSLEYRAFNYGYTF.